This T cell receptor (beta chain) came from a study of T-cell reconstitution after alpha-beta-depleted transplantation in children. CDR3 size: 15 residues. The germline gives CDR1 LGHNA, CDR2 YSLEER. V was shortened by 0 bases and J by 5 bases, with 13 bases between the two germline ends. Unique molecular identifiers featured in how the TCRbeta library was prepared. TCRdb reprocessed the PCR reads via MiXCR and lists one record per CDR3 protein. The sample consists of 500,000 or so distinct CDR3 sequences, roughly 33% of them appearing once. This chain uses TRBV4-3 with TRBJ1-2; tentatively, D is TRBD1 (5 bases). The specimen comprised PBMCs from the stem cell graft donor, sampled from the stem cell graft. The clonotype comes from a human donor who donated a stem cell graft to a child with aplastic anemia. The CDR3 coding sequence is TGCGCCAGCAGCCAAGATACCAGGGACTCATATGGCTACACCTTC. It is translated as CASSQDTRDSYGYTF.